This is a list of T cell receptor beta chains from one sample in a study of blood T cell repertoires in COVID-19. This table comes from immunoSEQ multiplex PCR, and its TCRdb copy is limited to in-frame clones, with some not included. The sample holds 200,000 to 250,000 clones, more than 75% seen once. Sample: peripheral blood. Receptors originate from a middle-aged man with acute or convalescent COVID-19. Both conserved end residues are part of each CDR3. D genes are given only for firm matches. Expanded clones are given a class, and other clones once, few, many or no size at all.

v_gene: TRBV29-1; j_gene: TRBJ1-1; d_gene: -; abundance: -; CDR3nt: TGCAGCGTTGAAGCGGGTTTCTCTAACACTGAAGCTTTCTTT; CDR3aa: CSVEAGFSNTEAFF
v_gene: TRBV27; j_gene: TRBJ1-1; d_gene: TRBD1; abundance: few; CDR3nt: TGTGCCAGCAGTTTATCCCAGGGGGCGGGCACTGAAGCTTTCTTT; CDR3aa: CASSLSQGAGTEAFF
v_gene: TRBV6-5; j_gene: TRBJ1-1; d_gene: TRBD1; abundance: -; CDR3nt: TGTGCCAGCAGGTACAGGGGGCGCGAAGCTTTCTTT; CDR3aa: CASRYRGREAFF
v_gene: TRBV10-3; j_gene: TRBJ1-5; d_gene: TRBD1; abundance: -; CDR3nt: TGTGCCATCAGAACAGGGGATAGCAATCAGCCCCAGCATTTT; CDR3aa: CAIRTGDSNQPQHF
v_gene: TRBV7-2; j_gene: TRBJ1-6; d_gene: -; abundance: few; CDR3nt: TGTGCCAGCAGCTTAGTTGGCGGGGGGCGGTCCTATAATTCACCCCTCCACTTT; CDR3aa: CASSLVGGGRSYNSPLHF
v_gene: TRBV29-1; j_gene: TRBJ2-7; d_gene: -; abundance: -; CDR3nt: TGCAGCGTTCTACAGGACCCCTACGAGCAGTACTTC; CDR3aa: CSVLQDPYEQYF
v_gene: TRBV7-2; j_gene: TRBJ2-7; d_gene: -; abundance: -; CDR3nt: TGTGCCAGCAGCTTAATGTACGCGGTCAGGGCCGAGCAGTACTTC; CDR3aa: CASSLMYAVRAEQYF
v_gene: TRBV6-5; j_gene: TRBJ2-7; d_gene: TRBD2; abundance: -; CDR3nt: TGTGCCAGCAGTTACTGGGGGGGGCAGTACTTC; CDR3aa: CASSYWGGQYF
v_gene: TRBV5-4; j_gene: TRBJ1-2; d_gene: TRBD1; abundance: -; CDR3nt: TGTGCCAGCACCAAGGGGGACAGGGTGTTCGGCTACACCTTC; CDR3aa: CASTKGDRVFGYTF
v_gene: TRBV6-5; j_gene: TRBJ2-7; d_gene: -; abundance: -; CDR3nt: TGTGCCAGCAGTTACTCAAGGGGGTACGAGCAGTACTTC; CDR3aa: CASSYSRGYEQYF
v_gene: TRBV21-1; j_gene: TRBJ2-2; d_gene: -; abundance: -; CDR3nt: TGTGCCAGCACTTTTGGGGGGACCCCGAACACCGGGGAGCTGTTTTTT; CDR3aa: CASTFGGTPNTGELFF
v_gene: TRBV10-1; j_gene: TRBJ2-7; d_gene: -; abundance: -; CDR3nt: TGCGCCAGCAGTTCTGGAGGGTCGGGGGAGCAGTACTTC; CDR3aa: CASSSGGSGEQYF
v_gene: TRBV7-2; j_gene: TRBJ2-1; d_gene: TRBD2; abundance: -; CDR3nt: TGTGCCAGCAGCGACCGGACTAGCGGGCTCCACAATGAGCAGTTCTTC; CDR3aa: CASSDRTSGLHNEQFF
v_gene: TRBV10-2; j_gene: TRBJ1-6; d_gene: TRBD1; abundance: -; CDR3nt: TGCGCCAGCAGGGACAGGGAAAGCTCCTATAATTCACCCCTCCACTTT; CDR3aa: CASRDRESSYNSPLHF
v_gene: TRBV11-2; j_gene: TRBJ1-4; d_gene: -; abundance: -; CDR3nt: TGTGCCAGCAGCTTAGGACAGATTAAGGCCGAAAAACTGTTTTTT; CDR3aa: CASSLGQIKAEKLFF
v_gene: TRBV4-2; j_gene: TRBJ1-1; d_gene: -; abundance: -; CDR3nt: TGTGCCAGCAGCCCTGGGAGAGGTCAGGGGAGCACTGAAGCTTTCTTT; CDR3aa: CASSPGRGQGSTEAFF
v_gene: TRBV5-1; j_gene: TRBJ2-2; d_gene: TRBD1; abundance: -; CDR3nt: TGCGCCAGCAGCTTGGCCGGGACAGCCAACACCGGGGAGCTGTTTTTT; CDR3aa: CASSLAGTANTGELFF
v_gene: TRBV3-1/TRBV3-2; j_gene: TRBJ2-2; d_gene: -; abundance: -; CDR3nt: TGTGCCAGCAGCCCCCTGAGGGGGACGAACACCGGGGAGCTGTTTTTT; CDR3aa: CASSPLRGTNTGELFF
v_gene: TRBV12-3/TRBV12-4; j_gene: TRBJ1-2; d_gene: -; abundance: -; CDR3nt: TGTGCCAGCAGTGAGGACAGCCGCTATGGCTACACCTTC; CDR3aa: CASSEDSRYGYTF
v_gene: TRBV5-1; j_gene: TRBJ2-1; d_gene: TRBD1; abundance: -; CDR3nt: TGCGCCAGCAGCCCCGGGACAGGGCTCAATGAGCAGTTCTTC; CDR3aa: CASSPGTGLNEQFF
v_gene: TRBV5-5; j_gene: TRBJ2-7; d_gene: -; abundance: -; CDR3nt: TGTGCCAGCAGCCGGGAATTTCAGGCCGAGCAGTACTTC; CDR3aa: CASSREFQAEQYF
v_gene: TRBV7-2; j_gene: TRBJ1-1; d_gene: TRBD1; abundance: -; CDR3nt: TGTGCCAGCAGCCTAAGGACAGGGGGCACTGAAGCTTTCTTT; CDR3aa: CASSLRTGGTEAFF
v_gene: TRBV19; j_gene: TRBJ2-1; d_gene: TRBD2; abundance: -; CDR3nt: TGTGCCAGTAGTATGGGTAGCGGGGGAAATGAGCAGTTCTTC; CDR3aa: CASSMGSGGNEQFF
v_gene: TRBV15; j_gene: TRBJ1-2; d_gene: -; abundance: -; CDR3nt: TGTGCCACCAGCAGAGATTTGACACCTCCTAACTATGGCTACACCTTC; CDR3aa: CATSRDLTPPNYGYTF
v_gene: TRBV7-8; j_gene: TRBJ1-6; d_gene: -; abundance: -; CDR3nt: TGTGCCAGCAGGGACAGTAGCTCCTATAATTCACCCCTCCACTTT; CDR3aa: CASRDSSSYNSPLHF
v_gene: TRBV3-1/TRBV3-2; j_gene: TRBJ2-6; d_gene: -; abundance: -; CDR3nt: TGTGCCAGCAGCCAAGGGAGCTACTCTGGGGCCAACGTCCTGACTTTC; CDR3aa: CASSQGSYSGANVLTF
v_gene: TRBV9; j_gene: TRBJ2-2; d_gene: TRBD2; abundance: -; CDR3nt: TGTGCCAGCAGCCCCCAGCCGGGACTAGCAACCGGGGAGCTGTTTTTT; CDR3aa: CASSPQPGLATGELFF
v_gene: TRBV6-5; j_gene: TRBJ1-1; d_gene: -; abundance: -; CDR3nt: TGTGCCAGCAGCCGCTTGGCCGACACTGAAGCTTTCTTT; CDR3aa: CASSRLADTEAFF
v_gene: TRBV9; j_gene: TRBJ1-2; d_gene: -; abundance: -; CDR3nt: TGTGCCAGCAGCGTCGGCAGGGGCTATGGCTACACCTTC; CDR3aa: CASSVGRGYGYTF
v_gene: TRBV7-8; j_gene: TRBJ1-1; d_gene: TRBD1; abundance: -; CDR3nt: TGTGCCAGCAGCCCGGGACAGGGCACTGAAGCTTTCTTT; CDR3aa: CASSPGQGTEAFF
v_gene: TRBV24-1; j_gene: TRBJ2-5; d_gene: -; abundance: -; CDR3nt: TGTGCCACCAGTGCGGGGGACTTTGCCCAAGAGACCCAGTACTTC; CDR3aa: CATSAGDFAQETQYF
v_gene: TRBV11-1; j_gene: TRBJ1-2; d_gene: -; abundance: -; CDR3nt: TGTGCCAGCAGCTTCACACAGGGAATCTATGGCTACACCTTC; CDR3aa: CASSFTQGIYGYTF
v_gene: TRBV15; j_gene: TRBJ2-7; d_gene: -; abundance: -; CDR3nt: TGTGCCACCAGCAGAGATAGAGGGTCCGAGCAGTACTTC; CDR3aa: CATSRDRGSEQYF
v_gene: TRBV19; j_gene: TRBJ1-2; d_gene: -; abundance: -; CDR3nt: TGTGCCAGTAGTACAGGGGATGGCTACACCTTC; CDR3aa: CASSTGDGYTF
v_gene: TRBV7-6; j_gene: TRBJ2-1; d_gene: -; abundance: -; CDR3nt: TGTGCCAGCAGCTTAGAAGGGGGATCCTACAATGAGCAGTTCTTC; CDR3aa: CASSLEGGSYNEQFF